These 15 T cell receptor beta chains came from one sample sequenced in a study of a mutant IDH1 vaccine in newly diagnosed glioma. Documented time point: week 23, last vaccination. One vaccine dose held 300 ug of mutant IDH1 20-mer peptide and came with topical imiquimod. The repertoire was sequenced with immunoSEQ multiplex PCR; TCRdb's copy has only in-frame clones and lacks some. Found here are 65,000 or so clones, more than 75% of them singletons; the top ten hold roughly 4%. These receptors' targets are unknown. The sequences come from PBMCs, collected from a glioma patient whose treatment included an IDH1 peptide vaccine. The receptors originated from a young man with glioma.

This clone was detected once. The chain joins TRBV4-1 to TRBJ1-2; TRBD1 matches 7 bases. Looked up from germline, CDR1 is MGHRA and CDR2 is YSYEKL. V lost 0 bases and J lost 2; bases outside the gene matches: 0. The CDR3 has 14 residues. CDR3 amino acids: CASSQEQGNYGYTF. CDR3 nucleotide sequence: TGCGCCAGCAGCCAAGAACAGGGGAACTATGGCTACACCTTC.

The CDR3 spells CASSLTYDRAVQFF. In DNA, the CDR3 is TGTGCCAGCAGCTTGACCTACGACAGGGCGGTCCAGTTCTTC. The chain has TRBV5-4 and TRBJ2-1, with 7 positions matching TRBD1. The CDR3 is made up of 14 amino acids. Per germline, CDR1 SGHNT and CDR2 YYREEE (reference sequence). The V gene end was trimmed by 1 base and the J gene end by 13 bases; junction bases not matched to a gene: 11.

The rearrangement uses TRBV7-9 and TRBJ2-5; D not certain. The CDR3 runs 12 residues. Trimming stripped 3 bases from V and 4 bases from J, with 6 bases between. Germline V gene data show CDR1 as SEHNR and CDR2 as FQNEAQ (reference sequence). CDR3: CASSFGGETQYF. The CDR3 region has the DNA TGTGCCAGCAGCTTCGGTGGAGAGACCCAGTACTTC.

CDR3 sequence reads: CSVAPRTGPGYEQYF. CDR3 nucleotides: TGCAGCGTTGCCCCCCGGACAGGGCCTGGCTACGAGCAGTACTTC. The genes are TRBV29-1 and TRBJ2-7; TRBD1 matches 8 bases. V gave up 4 bases and J gave up 3 bases; unmatched junction bases: 11. The CDR3 totals 15 residues. Germline CDR1 is SQVTM and CDR2 is ANQGSEA.

The CDR3 coding sequence is TGTGCCAGCTTAGATCCGACCGAGCAGTACTTC. It is translated as CASLDPTEQYF. The chain uses TRBV6-5 and TRBJ2-7; D gene unclear. Germline V gene lookup returns CDR1 MNHEY and CDR2 SVGAGI. Trimming removed 8 bases at V and 6 bases at J, with 11 bases between. CDR3 length: 11 amino acids.

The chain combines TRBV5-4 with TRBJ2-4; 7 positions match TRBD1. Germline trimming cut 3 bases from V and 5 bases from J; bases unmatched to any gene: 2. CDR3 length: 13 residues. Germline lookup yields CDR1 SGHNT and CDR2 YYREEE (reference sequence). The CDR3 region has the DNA TGTGCCAGCAGCTCGGACAGGCAAAACATTCAGTACTTC. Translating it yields CASSSDRQNIQYF.

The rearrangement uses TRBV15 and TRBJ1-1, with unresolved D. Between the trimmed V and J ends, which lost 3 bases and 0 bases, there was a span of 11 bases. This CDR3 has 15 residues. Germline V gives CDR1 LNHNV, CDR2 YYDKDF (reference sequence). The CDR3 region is CATSRIGLVNTEAFF. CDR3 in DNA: TGTGCCACCAGCAGGATTGGGCTGGTGAACACTGAAGCTTTCTTT.

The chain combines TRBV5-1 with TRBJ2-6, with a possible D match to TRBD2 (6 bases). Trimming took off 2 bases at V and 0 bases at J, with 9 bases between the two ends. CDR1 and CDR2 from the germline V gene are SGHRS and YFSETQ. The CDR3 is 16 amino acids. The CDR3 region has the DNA TGCGCCAGCAGCTTTGGGGGGAGCTCTGGGGCCAACGTCCTGACTTTC. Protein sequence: CASSFGGSSGANVLTF.

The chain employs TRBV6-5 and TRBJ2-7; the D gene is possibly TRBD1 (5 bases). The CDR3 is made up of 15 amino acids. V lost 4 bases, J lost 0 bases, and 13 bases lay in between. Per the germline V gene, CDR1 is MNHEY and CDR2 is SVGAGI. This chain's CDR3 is CASSSRQGSSYEQYF. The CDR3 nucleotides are TGTGCCAGCAGTTCCCGTCAGGGTAGCTCCTACGAGCAGTACTTC.

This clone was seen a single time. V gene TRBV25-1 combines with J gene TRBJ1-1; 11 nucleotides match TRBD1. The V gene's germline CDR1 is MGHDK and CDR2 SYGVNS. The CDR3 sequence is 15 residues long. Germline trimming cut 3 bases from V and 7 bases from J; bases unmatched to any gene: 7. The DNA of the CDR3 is TGTGCCAGCAGTGACCCCGGACAGGGGGCCAATGAAGCTTTCTTT. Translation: CASSDPGQGANEAFF.

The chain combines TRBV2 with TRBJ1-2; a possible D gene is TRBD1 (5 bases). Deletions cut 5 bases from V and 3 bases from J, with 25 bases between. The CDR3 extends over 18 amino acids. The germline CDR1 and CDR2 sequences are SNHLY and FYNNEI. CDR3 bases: TGTGCCAGCAGTTACATCCGGGTGTGGTGGGGCTGGGACTATGGCTACACCTTC. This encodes CASSYIRVWWGWDYGYTF. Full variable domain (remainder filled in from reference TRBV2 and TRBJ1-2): EPEVTQTPSHQVTQMGQEVILRCVPISNHLYFYWYRQILGQKVEFLVSFYNNEISEKSEIFDDQFSVERPDGSNFTLKIRSTKLEDSAMYFCASSYIRVWWGWDYGYTFGSGTRLTVV.

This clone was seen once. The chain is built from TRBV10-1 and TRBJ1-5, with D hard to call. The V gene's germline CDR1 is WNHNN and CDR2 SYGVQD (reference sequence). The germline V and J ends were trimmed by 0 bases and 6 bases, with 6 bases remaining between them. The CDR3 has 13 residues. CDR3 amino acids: CASSESRGQPQHF. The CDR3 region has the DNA TGCGCCAGCAGTGAGTCCCGGGGTCAGCCCCAGCATTTT.

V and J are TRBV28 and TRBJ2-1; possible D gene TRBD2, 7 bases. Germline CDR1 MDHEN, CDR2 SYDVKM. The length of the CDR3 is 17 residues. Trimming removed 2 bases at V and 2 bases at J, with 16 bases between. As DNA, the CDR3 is TGTGCCAGCAGTTTAGGATTTGGGGGGGGGCCCTACAATGAGCAGTTCTTC. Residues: CASSLGFGGGPYNEQFF.

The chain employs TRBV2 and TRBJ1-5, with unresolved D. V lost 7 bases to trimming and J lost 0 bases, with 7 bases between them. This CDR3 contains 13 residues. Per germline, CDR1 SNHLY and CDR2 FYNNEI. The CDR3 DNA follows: TGTGCCAGCAATCAGGATAGCAATCAGCCCCAGCATTTT. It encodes CASNQDSNQPQHF.

The CDR3 DNA follows: TGTGCCAGCAGCTTATTCATAAGTTTGCCCGCGGCACTGGATTCACCCCTCCACTTT. It codes for CASSLFISLPAALDSPLHF. The V gene is TRBV7-8, the J gene TRBJ1-6; D gene ambiguous. V dropped 2 bases and J dropped 8 bases, with 25 bases sitting between them. Germline loops: CDR1 SGHVS, CDR2 FQNEAQ. The CDR3 consists of 19 residues.